One and the same sample provided the 19 T cell receptor beta chains below, sequenced in a study of blood T cells in healthy people across ages. Primers used in a second PCR of roughly 6 to 11 cycles were a sample-barcoded 5' primer and a J-beta primer mix. Each CDR3 protein is one row after TCRdb ran MiXCR on the 5' RACE reads. The sample contains about 570,000 distinct CDR3 sequences, 27% of which appear only once. The sample comprised blood. The origin of the receptors is a woman aged 70 to 79 in good health.

This chain links TRBV7-9 with TRBJ1-1; TRBD1 might be the D (6 bases). The CDR3 loop spans 13 amino acids. V was pared by 8 bases and J by 4 bases, with 14 bases between. Germline CDR1 SEHNR, CDR2 FQNEAQ (reference sequence). The CDR3 coding sequence is TGTGCCAGCGGCACAGGGTTTCTCACTGAAGCTTTCTTT. It specifies CASGTGFLTEAFF.

This clonotype was seen more than once but under ten times. The V call is TRBV5-1, the J call TRBJ1-1, with TRBD1 as a possible D gene (5 bases). The V end lost 3 bases, the J end lost 1 base, and 13 bases lay between the germline ends. The germline V gene has CDR1 SGHRS and CDR2 YFSETQ. The CDR3 has 15 amino acids. CDR3 bases: TGCGCCAGCAGCTCGGGGATCACAGGGAACACTGAAGCTTTCTTT. It yields the protein CASSSGITGNTEAFF.

This clonotype was picked up many times. This sequence joins TRBV3-1 and TRBJ1-5; maybe TRBD1 (6 bases). The CDR3 is 13 residues long. V lost 4 bases to trimming and J lost 9 bases, with 13 bases between them. The germline V gene has CDR1 LGHDT and CDR2 YNNKEL (reference sequence). CDR3 protein: CASSLSEGGPQHF. CDR3 nucleotides: TGTGCCAGCAGCCTCTCCGAGGGGGGGCCCCAGCATTTT. Drawing the rest from reference TRBV3-1 and TRBJ1-5, the complete variable domain is DTAVSQTPKYLVTQMGNDKSIKCEQNLGHDTMYWYKQDSKKFLKIMFSYNNKELIINETVPNRFSPKSPDKAHLNLHINSLELGDSAVYFCASSLSEGGPQHFGDGTRLSIL.

The V and J genes are TRBV7-6 and TRBJ2-2; TRBD1 matches at 9 bases. Germline lookup yields CDR1 SGHVS and CDR2 FNYEAQ. With 3 bases clipped from V and 3 bases from J, the junction kept 5 bases outside the gene matches. The CDR3 runs 16 residues. In DNA form, the CDR3 reads TGTGCCAGCAGCTTGTGGGACAGGGAGGACACCGGGGAGCTGTTTTTT. Residues: CASSLWDREDTGELFF.

A few counts support this clonotype. This chain joins TRBV2 and TRBJ1-4, with D perhaps TRBD1 (5 bases). The germline CDR1 and CDR2 sequences are SNHLY and FYNNEI. Trimming shortened V by 7 bases and J by 8 bases, and 23 bases separated the two germline ends. The CDR3 spans 16 residues. As DNA, the CDR3 is TGTGCCAGCACTTCGGGACTAAGTGGTGGAACCGAAAAACTGTTTTTT. This translates into CASTSGLSGGTEKLFF.

This clonotype has a handful of counts. The chain joins TRBV6-2 or TRBV6-3 to TRBJ2-2; 13 bases match TRBD2. CDR3 size: 16 residues. The germline CDR1 and CDR2 sequences are MNHEY and SVGEGT. Unmatched junction bases numbered 7, after V lost 6 bases and J lost 6 bases. CDR3 sequence: CASSLTSGGAAGELFF. CDR3 bases: TGTGCCAGCAGCCTCACTAGCGGGGGGGCCGCCGGGGAGCTGTTTTTT.

This clonotype was found many times. The chain employs TRBV4-3 and TRBJ2-5; D not resolved. The end of the DNA is better explained by TRBJ2-7, so the J call may be wrong. Germline V gene sequence: CDR1 LGHNA, CDR2 YSLEER. The CDR3 is made up of 15 amino acids. CDR3 sequence reads: CASSQDWAGTYEQYF. The CDR3 nucleotides are TGCGCCAGCAGCCAAGATTGGGCAGGAACCTACGAGCAGTACTTC.

This clonotype turned up a few times. This chain uses TRBV7-2 with TRBJ2-1, with 9 bases lining up with TRBD2. Germline V lookup: CDR1 SGHTA, CDR2 FQGNSA. The CDR3 spans 15 residues. After removal of 3 bases from V and 4 bases from J, the junction contained 4 bases not matched to a gene. The CDR3 region is CASSLESGGYNEQFF. The CDR3 DNA reads as TGTGCCAGCAGCTTGGAGAGCGGGGGGTACAATGAGCAGTTCTTC. The variable domain in full, completed from reference TRBV7-2 and TRBJ2-1, reads GAGVSQSPSNKVTEKGKDVELRCDPISGHTALYWYRQSLGQGLEFLIYFQGNSAPDKSGLPSDRFSAERTGGSVSTLTIQRTQQEDSAVYLCASSLESGGYNEQFFGPGTRLTVL.

The chain combines TRBV15 with TRBJ2-1; TRBD2 matches at 7 bases. Germline-derived CDR1 and CDR2 are LNHNV and YYDKDF (reference sequence). The CDR3 consists of 17 residues. V shed 0 bases, J shed 2 bases, and the junction held 7 bases outside the gene matches. CDR3 loop: CATSRDPRRGTYNEQFF. As DNA, the CDR3 is TGTGCCACCAGCAGAGATCCTCGGCGGGGGACCTACAATGAGCAGTTCTTC.

The rearrangement joins TRBV7-2 to TRBJ1-2; 8 bases map to TRBD1. Germline trimming cut 5 bases from V and 0 bases from J; bases unmatched to any gene: 11. Germline assignment: CDR1 SGHTA and CDR2 FQGNSA. The CDR3 spans 17 residues. CDR3 loop: CASSPATLQGANYGYTF. The CDR3 DNA sequence: TGTGCCAGCAGCCCTGCCACCCTACAGGGGGCTAACTATGGCTACACCTTC. Together with reference TRBV7-2 and TRBJ1-2, the CDR3 gives the full variable domain: GAGVSQSPSNKVTEKGKDVELRCDPISGHTALYWYRQSLGQGLEFLIYFQGNSAPDKSGLPSDRFSAERTGGSVSTLTIQRTQQEDSAVYLCASSPATLQGANYGYTFGSGTRLTVV.

The chain combines TRBV27 with TRBJ1-3, with a tentative D call TRBD1 (6 bases). CDR3 size: 15 residues. V gave up 6 bases and J gave up 2 bases, with 14 bases separating them. Looked up from germline, CDR1 is MNHEY and CDR2 is SMNVEV (reference sequence). The CDR3 DNA follows: TGTGCCAGCAGGCGAAAACAGGGTACTGGAAACACCATATATTTT. It yields the protein CASRRKQGTGNTIYF.

The V call is TRBV4-3, the J call TRBJ2-6; the D gene could be TRBD1 or TRBD2 (5 bases each). V gave up 4 bases and J gave up 0 bases, with 13 bases separating them. Per the germline V gene, CDR1 is LGHNA and CDR2 is YSLEER. This CDR3 has 17 residues. CDR3 amino acids: CASSRDALSSGANVLTF. The CDR3 DNA reads TGCGCCAGCAGCCGGGACGCCCTCAGCTCTGGGGCCAACGTCCTGACTTTC.

This clonotype was seen a few times. The chain carries TRBV4-2 and TRBJ2-3; 11 bases fit TRBD2. The CDR3 length is 17 residues. V lost 4 bases and J lost 0; bases outside the gene matches: 6. The V gene's germline CDR1 is LGHNA and CDR2 YNFKEQ. Here the CDR3 DNA reads TGTGCCAGCAGCCGCAACCCTAGCGGGGGGAGCACAGATACGCAGTATTTT. Its translation is CASSRNPSGGSTDTQYF.

The V gene is TRBV28, the J gene TRBJ1-3; D is uncertain. Looked up from germline, CDR1 is MDHEN and CDR2 is SYDVKM. V was pared by 7 bases and J by 4 bases, with 8 bases between. CDR3 length: 12 amino acids. The CDR3 DNA is TGTGCCAGCACCAAGGACGGAAACACCATATATTTT. Its protein is CASTKDGNTIYF.

This chain uses TRBV7-2 with TRBJ1-2, with D uncertain. The germline V gene encodes CDR1 SGHTA and CDR2 FQGNSA. V was pared by 1 base and J by 0 bases, with 9 bases between. This CDR3 region has 15 residues. CDR3 sequence (DNA): TGTGCCAGCAGCTTAGAAGGCACTGCTAACTATGGCTACACCTTC. Translation gives CASSLEGTANYGYTF.

This chain connects TRBV4-1 to TRBJ2-7; 9 bases agree with TRBD1. Germline-derived CDR1 and CDR2 are MGHRA and YSYEKL. This CDR3 region has 15 residues. The V and J ends lost 4 bases and 2 bases, in that order; junction bases with no gene match: 6. The DNA for the CDR3 is TGCGCCAGCAGCCCAAGGGACAGGGAAGCCTACGAGCAGTACTTC. This codes for CASSPRDREAYEQYF.

This clonotype was seen only a few times. The V call is TRBV7-2, the J call TRBJ1-2; 7 bases are shared with TRBD1. With V trimmed by 5 bases and J by 1 base, 10 bases remained unmatched. Germline V CDR1 and CDR2: SGHTA, FQGNSA. This CDR3 is built from 16 residues. CDR3 protein: CASSPGQVNHNYGYTF. The CDR3 region has the DNA TGTGCCAGCAGCCCTGGACAGGTGAATCATAACTATGGCTACACCTTC.

There are a few counts of this clonotype. The chain combines TRBV28 with TRBJ2-7; D may be TRBD2 (7 bases). V was clipped by 4 bases and J by 1 base, with 14 bases between them. This CDR3 comprises 15 residues. Germline V gene data show CDR1 as MDHEN and CDR2 as SYDVKM. In nucleotides, the CDR3 is TGTGCCAGCAGTTCCCAGGGAGGGGGGTCCTACGAGCAGTACTTC. Protein: CASSSQGGGSYEQYF.

The sample holds a few counts of this clonotype. The CDR3 nucleotides are TGCAGCATGATAGCGGGGGGAACGCGGGTGACCCAGTACTTC. Translated, it gives CSMIAGGTRVTQYF. This rearrangement joins TRBV29-1 to TRBJ2-5; 10 nucleotides match TRBD2. The V segment lost 8 bases and the J segment 7 bases; nucleotides outside the gene matches: 13. The CDR3 loop spans 14 amino acids. Germline loops: CDR1 SQVTM, CDR2 ANQGSEA.